Below, 12 T cell receptor beta chains from the same sample are listed, as sequenced in a study of OX40 agonist ivuxolimab in advanced cancers. The protocol was immunoSEQ multiplex PCR, while the TCRdb copy is restricted to in-frame clones and leaves out a portion. The sample carries 65,000 to 85,000 clones, approximately 86% recorded once. The source material was CD4+ or CD8+ T cells sorted from blood, sampled in a trial of the OX40 agonist ivuxolimab. All receptors come from an adult with an advanced solid tumor such as melanoma, head and neck, liver or kidney cancer.

This sequence joins TRBV7-9 and TRBJ1-1; TRBD1 matches at 8 bases. CDR1 is SEHNR and CDR2 is FQNEAQ in the germline V gene (reference sequence). After removal of 5 bases from V and 7 bases from J, the junction contained 15 bases not matched to a gene. CDR3 length: 16 amino acids. As DNA, the CDR3 is TGTGCCAGCAGCCCAAGCGGGGCAGGGGGCGCGGGTGAAGCTTTCTTT. It yields the protein CASSPSGAGGAGEAFF.

The chain carries TRBV30 and TRBJ1-4; 7 bases are shared with TRBD1. Trimming at V came to 7 bases and at J to 7 bases, leaving 12 bases not matched to a gene. The CDR3 spans 14 residues. Per the germline V gene, CDR1 is GTSNPN and CDR2 is SVGIG (reference sequence). The CDR3 reads CAYNRGLGGEKLFF. CDR3 sequence (DNA): TGTGCCTATAATAGGGGGCTGGGGGGTGAAAAACTGTTTTTT. Full variable domain (outside the CDR3, taken from reference TRBV30 and TRBJ1-4): SQTIHQWPATLVQPVGSPLSLECTVEGTSNPNLYWYRQAAGRGLQLLFYSVGIGQISSEVPQNLSASRPQDRQFILSSKKLLLSDSGFYLCAYNRGLGGEKLFFGSGTQLSVL.

About this clone itself: This sample includes further DNA sequences coding for the same CDR3. The chain recombines TRBV28 with TRBJ1-3; 8 bases line up with TRBD1. The J segment lost 7 bases and the V segment lost 8 bases, leaving 13 bases of the junction unmatched. The CDR3 extends over 15 amino acids. The germline V gene encodes CDR1 MDHEN and CDR2 SYDVKM. This CDR3 reads CASGITGGSENTIYF. The CDR3 nucleotides are TGTGCCAGCGGGATTACAGGGGGGTCTGAGAACACCATATATTTT.

This chain uses TRBV28 with TRBJ2-5; 8 bases line up with TRBD1. This CDR3 region has 15 residues. Germline CDR1 reads MDHEN; CDR2 reads SYDVKM. The V gene end was trimmed by 4 bases and the J gene end by 4 bases; junction bases not matched to a gene: 8. In DNA, the CDR3 is TGTGCCAGCAGTTCTCCAGGACAGGGAACAGAGACCCAGTACTTC. It specifies CASSSPGQGTETQYF.

The chain combines TRBV5-1 with TRBJ2-3; 7 bases are a match to TRBD1. The germline gives CDR1 SGHRS, CDR2 YFSETQ. CDR3 length equals 16 residues. J gave up 3 bases and V 0 bases, and 7 bases lay outside the gene matches. The CDR3 nucleotides read TGCGCCAGCAGCTTGGCAACCGGGACAGTTACAGATACGCAGTATTTT. Translating gives CASSLATGTVTDTQYF.

The rearrangement links TRBV7-2 to TRBJ2-3; 10 bases line up with TRBD2. CDR3 length: 15 residues. The V segment lost 5 bases and the J segment 1 base; nucleotides outside the gene matches: 3. Germline loops: CDR1 SGHTA, CDR2 FQGNSA. The CDR3, as DNA: TGTGCCAGCAGCCGAGGACTAGCGGGCACAGATACGCAGTATTTT. As protein: CASSRGLAGTDTQYF.

This clone was seen once. J is TRBJ1-2 and V is TRBV29-1; 8 positions match TRBD1. The ends lost 4 bases at V and 4 bases at J; junction bases unmatched: 5. Germline CDR1 and CDR2: SQVTM and ANQGSEA. This CDR3 has 13 residues. The CDR3 DNA reads TGCAGCGTTGCAGGGGGCGAGGTCTATGGCTACACCTTC. Translated, it gives CSVAGGEVYGYTF.

The genes are TRBV28 and TRBJ2-1; D remains unclear. This CDR3 spans 11 amino acids. Trimming pared 7 bases from V and 6 bases from J, leaving 7 bases between. The V gene's germline CDR1 is MDHEN and CDR2 SYDVKM. CDR3 amino acids: CASTATNEQFF. CDR3 coding DNA: TGTGCCAGCACCGCGACCAATGAGCAGTTCTTC.

The chain couples TRBV9 to TRBJ2-5, with a tentative D call TRBD2 (6 bases). Germline V lookup: CDR1 SGDLS, CDR2 YYNGEE. V lost 0 bases and J 2 bases, leaving 17 bases between the germline ends. The CDR3 length is 17 residues. The CDR3 DNA follows: TGTGCCAGCAGCGTAGGGAGGGGTGGGACTGCACAAGAGACCCAGTACTTC. Its translation is CASSVGRGGTAQETQYF.

The chain links TRBV5-6 to TRBJ1-4, with D maybe TRBD1 (6 bases). The germline V gene has CDR1 SGHDT and CDR2 YYEEEE. Trimming cost V 5 bases and J 5 bases, with 10 bases left between them. The CDR3 runs 13 residues. CDR3 sequence: CASSTQGNEKLFF. The CDR3 DNA reads TGTGCCAGCAGTACGCAGGGGAATGAAAAACTGTTTTTT.

The rearrangement joins TRBV19 to TRBJ1-5, with D unclear. Trimming left V 4 bases short and J 5 bases short, with 9 bases between. The CDR3 extends over 13 amino acids. Germline-derived CDR1 and CDR2 are LNHDA and SQIVND (reference sequence). Here the CDR3 reads CASSTQRDQPQHF. The CDR3 nucleotides read TGTGCCAGTAGTACACAGAGGGATCAGCCCCAGCATTTT. Full variable domain (missing parts from reference TRBV19 and TRBJ1-5): DGGITQSPKYLFRKEGQNVTLSCEQNLNHDAMYWYRQDPGQGLRLIYYSQIVNDFQKGDIAEGYSVSREKKESFPLTVTSAQKNPTAFYLCASSTQRDQPQHFGDGTRLSIL.

The rearrangement links TRBV19 to TRBJ1-6, with 10 bases identical to TRBD1. CDR1 is LNHDA, CDR2 SQIVND, per germline (reference sequence). The trim removed 5 bases at V and 10 bases at J, leaving 8 bases unmatched. There are 15 residues in the CDR3. CDR3 sequence reads: CASSPTGQGVSPLHF. The CDR3 nucleotides are TGTGCCAGTAGTCCTACAGGACAGGGGGTCTCACCCCTCCACTTT.